One and the same sample provided the 25 T cell receptor beta chains below, sequenced in a study of blood T cell repertoires in COVID-19. Only in-frame clones appear in the TCRdb table, and some are missing; sequencing was by immunoSEQ multiplex PCR. This sample yields approximately 270,000 clones, of which around 86% are seen a single time; under 2.5% belongs to the top ten. Specimen: peripheral blood. The source of these receptors is a man in his fifties with acute or convalescent COVID-19.

This clone was counted a few times. In DNA, the CDR3 is TGTGCCAGCAGTTCTCCGGGACAGTATAATGAAAAACTGTTTTTT. It is translated as CASSSPGQYNEKLFF. This chain links TRBV27 with TRBJ1-4, with 7 bases fitting TRBD1. The CDR3 totals 15 residues. J gave up 4 bases and V 4 bases, and 6 bases lay outside the gene matches. Germline V gene data show CDR1 as MNHEY and CDR2 as SMNVEV (reference sequence). Full variable domain (missing parts from reference TRBV27 and TRBJ1-4): EAQVTQNPRYLITVTGKKLTVTCSQNMNHEYMSWYRQDPGLGLRQIYYSMNVEVTDKGDVPEGYKVSRKEKRNFPLILESPSPNQTSLYFCASSSPGQYNEKLFFGSGTQLSVL.

V and J are TRBV11-2 and TRBJ2-5, with D maybe TRBD1 (6 bases). V gave up 8 bases and J gave up 1 base, with 11 bases separating them. The CDR3 is 13 amino acids. CDR1 is SGHAT, CDR2 FQNNGV, per germline. CDR3 region: CASERTAQETQYF. The CDR3 bases are TGTGCCAGCGAGCGGACAGCCCAAGAGACCCAGTACTTC.

This clone was seen only a few times. Other DNA sequences in this sample translate to the same CDR3. The genes are TRBV11-2 and TRBJ1-3; D is ambiguous. V gave up 2 bases and J gave up 0 bases, with 5 bases separating them. The CDR3 is 14 residues long. Germline CDR1 is SGHAT and CDR2 is FQNNGV. The CDR3 DNA sequence: TGTGCCAGCAGCTTAAGCATCTCTGGAAACACCATATATTTT. Translating gives CASSLSISGNTIYF.

This chain uses TRBV5-1 with TRBJ1-4, with TRBD1 identical over 8 bases. From germline, CDR1 is SGHRS and CDR2 YFSETQ. With V trimmed by 7 bases and J by 6 bases, 8 bases remained unmatched. The CDR3 consists of 14 residues. The CDR3 DNA follows: TGCGCCAGCGGCCGGACAGGGATGGATGAAAAACTGTTTTTT. As protein: CASGRTGMDEKLFF.

V gene TRBV3-1 (or the pseudogene TRBV3-2) combines with J gene TRBJ2-7, with D uncertain. Looked up from germline, CDR1 is LGHDT and CDR2 is YNNKEL (reference sequence). Between the trimmed V and J ends, which lost 4 bases and 4 bases, there was a span of 14 bases. CDR3 length equals 14 residues. The CDR3 DNA sequence: TGTGCCAGCAGCCCCCGCCCTAGGTCTTACGAGCAGTACTTC. It is translated as CASSPRPRSYEQYF.

The chain carries TRBV27 and TRBJ2-7; 7 bases match TRBD1. CDR1 and CDR2 from the germline V gene are MNHEY and SMNVEV (reference sequence). CDR3 length: 15 residues. V shed 5 bases and J 0 bases; nucleotides not matched to a gene: 7. The chain's CDR3 is CASSPMTGSSYEQYF. CDR3 coding DNA: TGTGCCAGCAGTCCTATGACAGGGAGCTCCTACGAGCAGTACTTC.

The chain has TRBV3-1 (or the pseudogene TRBV3-2) and TRBJ2-6, with 7 positions matching TRBD1. V lost 0 bases, J lost 1 base, and 18 bases stayed unmatched. This CDR3 is built from 22 residues. Germline-derived CDR1 and CDR2 are LGHDT and YNNKEL (reference sequence). The CDR3 DNA reads TGTGCCAGCAGCCAAGAAGGGCTGAAGGAGACAGGGATTGTATCTGGGGCCAACGTCCTGACTTTC. Encoded protein: CASSQEGLKETGIVSGANVLTF.

V is TRBV3-1 (or the pseudogene TRBV3-2) and J is TRBJ1-4; D gene ambiguous. The germline CDR1 and CDR2 sequences are LGHDT and YNNKEL (reference sequence). V lost 0 bases, J lost 4 bases, and 3 bases lay in between. This CDR3 is 13 amino acids long. The CDR3, as DNA: TGTGCCAGCAGCCAAGATCTTAATGAAAAACTGTTTTTT. It codes for CASSQDLNEKLFF.

The chain employs TRBV5-1 and TRBJ1-3; D might be TRBD1 (5 bases). The length of the CDR3 is 16 residues. V lost 5 bases, J lost 3 bases, and 18 bases lay in between. The germline gives CDR1 SGHRS, CDR2 YFSETQ. The CDR3 DNA reads TGCGCCAGCAGTCGAGGCCAGACAGAGCTTGGAAACACCATATATTTT. It encodes CASSRGQTELGNTIYF.

This clone appeared once. This chain joins TRBV6-5 and TRBJ1-1; D remains ambiguous. V was trimmed by 4 bases and J by 5 bases, leaving 11 bases between them. This CDR3 region has 13 residues. Germline V lookup: CDR1 MNHEY, CDR2 SVGAGI. CDR3 bases: TGTGCCAGCAGTTGGGCCCCGAGAACTGAAGCTTTCTTT. This sequence encodes CASSWAPRTEAFF.

This clone has just a few counts. The chain couples TRBV7-9 to TRBJ1-1; 7 nucleotides line up with TRBD1. Germline V gene lookup returns CDR1 SEHNR and CDR2 FQNEAQ (reference sequence). CDR3 length equals 13 residues. Unmatched junction bases numbered 9, after V lost 6 bases and J lost 8 bases. The CDR3 nucleotides read TGTGCCAGCAGTCTGTCGACAGGGTGGGAAGCTTTCTTT. As protein: CASSLSTGWEAFF.

CDR3 DNA: TGTGCCAGCTCACCCCCAGGTCGAGGCACAGATACGCAGTATTTT. Translating gives CASSPPGRGTDTQYF. V gene TRBV18 combines with J gene TRBJ2-3; D unresolved. The CDR3 sequence is 15 residues long. CDR1 and CDR2 (germline): KGHSH, LQKENI. V was clipped by 3 bases and J by 1 base, with 11 bases between them.

The chain joins TRBV11-2 to TRBJ2-1, with 9 positions matching TRBD2. V lost 4 bases to trimming and J lost 4 bases; unmatched junction nucleotides: 8. The CDR3 is 16 residues long. Germline CDR1 and CDR2: SGHAT and FQNNGV. CDR3: CASSSISGGPYNEQFF. Here the CDR3 DNA reads TGTGCCAGCAGCTCCATAAGCGGGGGGCCGTACAATGAGCAGTTCTTC.

CDR3 in DNA: TGTGCCTGGAGTTTGGGCAGGGGCTGGTACGAGCAGTACTTC. It is translated as CAWSLGRGWYEQYF. The chain links TRBV30 to TRBJ2-7; perhaps TRBD1 as D (6 bases). This CDR3 is 14 amino acids long. V shed 2 bases and J shed 4 bases, with 15 bases lying between them. Looked up from germline, CDR1 is GTSNPN and CDR2 is SVGIG (reference sequence).

The chain employs TRBV25-1 and TRBJ2-2; 12 bases match TRBD2. V dropped 2 bases and J dropped 3; count of bases not matched to a gene: 4. Germline V gives CDR1 MGHDK, CDR2 SYGVNS. CDR3 length equals 17 residues. The CDR3 coding sequence is TGTGCCAGCAGTGAACTAGCGGGGGGGCATGACACCGGGGAGCTGTTTTTT. Amino acid sequence: CASSELAGGHDTGELFF.

The chain is built from TRBV9 and TRBJ2-5; a weak D match, TRBD2 (5 bases). Trimming took 1 base from V and 1 from J, leaving 8 bases between them. Germline-derived CDR1 and CDR2 are SGDLS and YYNGEE. The CDR3 sequence is 14 residues long. The CDR3 is CASSVPGIQETQYF. The CDR3 coding sequence is TGTGCCAGCAGCGTACCCGGGATCCAAGAGACCCAGTACTTC.

This chain connects TRBV6-5 to TRBJ2-7; no firm D call. CDR3 length: 15 residues. V lost 0 bases to trimming and J lost 1 base, with 10 bases between them. CDR1 MNHEY and CDR2 SVGAGI come from the germline V gene. In DNA form, the CDR3 reads TGTGCCAGCAGTTACTCGTTTGACTTGTCCTACGAGCAGTACTTC. Protein sequence: CASSYSFDLSYEQYF.

This clone was found a few times. The J gene is TRBJ2-1, the V gene TRBV11-2, with D unresolved. The V gene lost 1 base and the J gene lost 4 bases, with 11 bases spanning the gap. The CDR3 length is 15 residues. Germline CDR1 reads SGHAT; CDR2 reads FQNNGV. The CDR3 DNA follows: TGTGCCAGCAGCTTAGGAGGTGGCCGATACAATGAGCAGTTCTTC. It specifies CASSLGGGRYNEQFF.

The chain links TRBV7-9 to TRBJ1-3, with TRBD1 identical over 9 bases. Losses at the gene ends were 3 bases for V and 5 bases for J; bases not matched to a gene: 5. Germline loops: CDR1 SEHNR, CDR2 FQNEAQ (reference sequence). The CDR3 extends over 15 amino acids. CDR3 DNA: TGTGCCAGCAGCTTGGAACAGGGGGCCAGAAACACCATATATTTT. Amino acid sequence: CASSLEQGARNTIYF.

This sequence joins TRBV18 and TRBJ2-7; D gene uncertain. The CDR3 is 17 residues long. V lost 3 bases to trimming and J lost 0 bases, with 18 bases between them. From germline, CDR1 is KGHSH and CDR2 LQKENI. Written as DNA, the CDR3 is TGTGCCAGCTCACCGCCATTTAGGCAGGTCCTCTCCTACGAGCAGTACTTC. Amino acids: CASSPPFRQVLSYEQYF.

The chain has TRBV5-1 and TRBJ1-2; D is perhaps TRBD1 (5 bases). The V gene lost 0 bases and the J gene lost 4 bases, with 13 bases spanning the gap. This CDR3 is built from 15 residues. CDR1 SGHRS and CDR2 YFSETQ come from the germline V gene. The CDR3 nucleotides read TGCGCCAGCAGCTTGGGGTCGGCAGACAGCTATGGCTACACCTTC. It specifies CASSLGSADSYGYTF.

The V gene is TRBV3-1 (or the pseudogene TRBV3-2), the J gene TRBJ1-5; D gene unclear. V lost 0 bases, J lost 7 bases, and 13 bases lay in between. This CDR3 spans 15 amino acids. CDR1 LGHDT and CDR2 YNNKEL come from the germline V gene (reference sequence). The CDR3 region has the DNA TGTGCCAGCAGCCAAGACCTCGCGATTTCGCAGCCCCAGCATTTT. It codes for CASSQDLAISQPQHF.

The rearrangement joins TRBV3-1 (or the pseudogene TRBV3-2) to TRBJ1-3; tentative D call: TRBD1 (5 bases). The CDR3 loop spans 18 amino acids. Between the trimmed V and J ends, which lost 1 base and 4 bases, there was a span of 20 bases. Germline assignment: CDR1 LGHDT and CDR2 YNNKEL (reference sequence). The CDR3 here is CASSQAARTQGLGNTIYF. The CDR3, as DNA: TGTGCCAGCAGCCAAGCTGCCCGGACACAAGGGTTGGGAAACACCATATATTTT.

The V call is TRBV6-5, the J call TRBJ2-4; 7 bases map to TRBD1. The V segment lost 11 bases and the J segment 2 bases; nucleotides outside the gene matches: 9. Per germline, CDR1 MNHEY and CDR2 SVGAGI. The CDR3 extends over 14 amino acids. CDR3 DNA sequence: TGTGCCGCTTGGGACAGACTCACCAAAAACATTCAGTACTTC. Amino acids: CAAWDRLTKNIQYF.

J is TRBJ1-6 and V is TRBV7-9; D gene uncertain. V lost 5 bases and J 6 bases, leaving 11 bases between the germline ends. The germline V gene has CDR1 SEHNR and CDR2 FQNEAQ (reference sequence). CDR3 length: 14 residues. The CDR3 reads CASSRQLGNSPLHF. The DNA of the CDR3 is TGTGCCAGCAGCCGACAACTAGGTAATTCACCCCTCCACTTT.